This T cell receptor beta chain stems from a study of cytomegalovirus exposure and HLA in healthy donors. In the study overall: As an earlier analysis found, some 170 million T cells yielded about 120 million unique TCR beta sequences. A preliminary data release comprised roughly 80 million unique TCRs obtained from HLA-typed donors. The study, taken as a whole, reports: When analyzed later, a missense DCLRE1C variant was found to be linked to TCR beta V- and J-gene trimming. Overall, roughly 150 TCR beta chains were annotated as cytomegalovirus-associated.

The CDR3 is 15 residues long. The germline V gene encodes CDR1 MGHRA and CDR2 YSYEKL. The trim removed 0 bases at V and 6 bases at J, leaving 7 bases unmatched. The PCR employed 60 Vbeta primers together with 13 Jbeta primers. Only in-frame clones appear in the TCRdb table, and some are missing; sequencing was by immunoSEQ multiplex PCR. Here the sample spans over 80,000 clones, 73% being singletons. Worth noting for this clone: No antigen is known for it.

The gene calls are TRBV4-1 and TRBJ2-7; 8 bases line up with TRBD1. Specimen: PBMCs. The sequence was obtained from a man in his forties in good health and CMV-seronegative. The CDR3: CASSQEEDREFEQYF. CDR3 DNA: TGCGCCAGCAGCCAAGAAGAGGACAGGGAGTTCGAGCAGTACTTC.